The TCR beta chain under discussion was sequenced for a study of blood T cell repertoires in COVID-19. Germline V lookup: CDR1 SGHAT, CDR2 FQDESV (reference sequence). The CDR3 has 11 residues. Trimming removed 3 bases at V and 12 bases at J, with 11 bases between. The sample holds one count of this clone. Profiling relied on immunoSEQ multiplex PCR, and the TCRdb table lists in-frame clones only, not all of them. The sample has over 200,000 clones, roughly 80% seen once. This clonotype was sampled from a man aged 55 to 70 who had recovered from COVID-19. V is TRBV11-1 and J is TRBJ1-1; a weak D match, TRBD1 (5 bases). The sequencing sample was made of PBMCs or T cells enriched from blood (not recorded which). CDR3 nucleotides: TGTGCCAGCAGCTTCGGGGGTTTGACTTTCTTT. Its translation is CASSFGGLTFF.